This TCR beta chain was sequenced for a study of T-cell memory formation after mild COVID-19. Turning to the study itself: Among the donors, TCR clusters were largely specific to each donor.

MiXCR was run by TCRdb on the 5' RACE reads, yielding one entry per CDR3 protein. The repertoire holds a few hundred thousand distinct CDR3 sequences, 20% to 30% seen once, with 8.8% in the top ten. Study-level results: Those CD4+ clones that contracted were mainly in CM and EM (CD8+ ones in EMRA).

This CDR3 has 13 residues. The germline V gene encodes CDR1 MNHNS and CDR2 SASEGT. With 4 bases removed from V and 8 bases from J, the gap between germline ends came to 12 bases. This clonotype has a count of ten or more. Its antigen remains unidentified. The chain is built from TRBV6-1 and TRBJ2-1, with D perhaps matching TRBD2 (5 bases). The sequenced sample was PBMCs or a T cell subset sorted from them (not recorded which). The clonotype originates from an adult woman who had mild COVID-19 (a few samples of this study predate the infection). Cell type and time point are not known. This CDR3 reads CASSGRFSDEQFF. The CDR3, as DNA: TGTGCCAGCAGTGGACGGTTTAGCGATGAGCAGTTCTTC.